This T cell receptor beta chain originates from a study of blood T cells in healthy people across ages (dated by TCRdb to 2015 to 2017). With regard to the full study: Template switching captured roughly one uniquely barcoded TCR beta cDNA molecule per two T cells in model experiments. Donors of different ages were randomly distributed across sequencing lanes to avoid experimental bias. Age-related changes in TCR beta repertoire diversity were measured in the study by deep sequencing normalized with unique cDNA molecular identifiers. The study analyzed two additional independent replicas of 1 million unique cDNA reads from the same blood draw for two donors, one aged 18 to 29 and one aged 80 or older. Four age groups were formed from the donors: young (average approximately 17 years), middle-aged (approximately 39), aged (62) and long-lived (around 82).

Its CDR3 holds 15 amino acids, cysteine through phenylalanine. Of all the DNA, just the CDR3 is kept, 45 bases in frame from base 1. The junction shows trimming of 6 bases on V and 4 bases on J, plus 18 bases between the germline ends. Via the germline V gene, CDR1 is MGHRA and CDR2 YSYEKL. The paper as a whole reports these results and caveats: Estimates of total diversity from one million sequenced T cells were regarded as lower bounds and underestimates. Because the CMV infection status of the donors was unknown, age-related changes in expanded clonotypes may potentially have been confounded. Since profiling was done on bulk unsorted PBMCs, naive and antigen-experienced compartments could not be conclusively compared. As age increased, observed TCR beta diversity per million T cells dropped in a roughly linear way, and a significant reduction was already evident by age 40. Compared with the aged group, the long-lived group had more naive CD4+ T cells, fewer expanded clones and increased TCR diversity, suggesting age selection. Observed TCR beta diversity correlated strongly with the percentage of naive T cells measured by flow cytometry.

On this clonotype itself: Its specific antigen is unknown. Per-base qualities were not stored, and no clone one base away is much larger.

The roughly 37 donors, aged about 6 to 100 years, were systemically healthy Caucasian individuals from Russia. Around 9.8 milliliters of peripheral blood were collected from each donor into EDTA-treated Vacutainer tubes. Ficoll-Paque density-gradient centrifugation was used to isolate PBMCs, with at least 6 million obtained per sample. Total RNA, at least 6 micrograms per sample, was extracted from PBMCs with Trizol reagent. For every donor, flow cytometry on a PBMC aliquot measured the percentage of naive CD45RAhigh/CD27high T cells. Library preparation used 5' RACE. Instrument used: Illumina HiSeq 2500. A second PCR of about 6 to 12 cycles was performed with a sample-barcoded 5' primer and a J-beta primer mix. Each TCR beta cDNA molecule received a unique molecular identifier from a template-switch 5' adaptor carrying 12 random nucleotides. At least 2.5 million CDR3-containing paired-end reads were obtained from each sample. First-strand cDNA synthesis was performed from all RNA using the Mint cDNA synthesis kit, with priming by a TRBC-specific oligonucleotide. After uracil-DNA glycosylase treatment, a first 18-cycle PCR used universal primers M1SS and BC2_uni_R on all cDNA. In the paper's pipeline: Each sample was normalized by randomly selecting 1 million high-quality reads, each carrying a distinct molecular identifier. Instead of being binned into consensus sequences, reads that shared molecular identifiers were thrown out. CDR3 identification, clonotype clustering and error correction used MiTCR with a Q25 quality threshold and the strictest error-elimination algorithm. Lower-bound total TCR beta diversity was estimated with a nonparametric unseen species model using Euler transformation. The public reads were reanalyzed by TCRdb: fastp trimming at Q25, MiXCR alignment, in-frame beta chains only. Rows are unified per CDR3 protein, each entry keeping the most common DNA and genes. These V and J calls rely on TCRdb rather than the paper's analysis. This sample comprises roughly 1.4 million distinct CDR3 sequences, 55% to 75% of them detected only once. 5% to 7% of the sample rests with the top ten.

The V and J segments used are TRBV4-1 and TRBJ1-2; the D region possibly corresponds to TRBD1 (5 bases align). The sequence came from a man between 18 and 29 years old in good health. The sample consisted of blood. The base sequence is TGCGCCAGCAGGTCCCCGGCAGGGAACACCTATGGCTACACCTTC. Translated, it gives CASRSPAGNTYGYTF.